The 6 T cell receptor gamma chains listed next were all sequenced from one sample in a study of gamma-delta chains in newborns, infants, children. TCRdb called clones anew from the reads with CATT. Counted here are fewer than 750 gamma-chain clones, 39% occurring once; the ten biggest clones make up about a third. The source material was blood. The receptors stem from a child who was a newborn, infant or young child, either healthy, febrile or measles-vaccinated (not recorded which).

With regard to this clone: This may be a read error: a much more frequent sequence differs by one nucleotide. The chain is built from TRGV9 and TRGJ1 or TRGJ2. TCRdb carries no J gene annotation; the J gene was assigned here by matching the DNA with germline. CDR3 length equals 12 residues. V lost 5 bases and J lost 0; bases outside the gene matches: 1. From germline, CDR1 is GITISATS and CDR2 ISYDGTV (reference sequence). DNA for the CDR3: TGTGCCTTGTGGGGGAATTATTATAAGAAACTCTTT. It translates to CALWGNYYKKLF.

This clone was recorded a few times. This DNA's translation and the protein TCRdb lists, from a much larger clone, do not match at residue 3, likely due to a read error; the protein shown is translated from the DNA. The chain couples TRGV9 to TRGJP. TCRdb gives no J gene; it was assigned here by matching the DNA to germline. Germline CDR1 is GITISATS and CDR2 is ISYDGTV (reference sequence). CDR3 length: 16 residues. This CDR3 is CASWEVLKLGKKIKVF. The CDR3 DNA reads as TGTGCCTCGTGGGAGGTACTAAAGTTGGGCAAAAAAATCAAGGTATTT.

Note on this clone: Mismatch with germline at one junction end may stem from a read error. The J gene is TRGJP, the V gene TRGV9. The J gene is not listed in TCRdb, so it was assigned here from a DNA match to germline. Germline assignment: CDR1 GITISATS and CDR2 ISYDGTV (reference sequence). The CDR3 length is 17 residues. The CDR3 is CALWEKRGELGKKIKVF. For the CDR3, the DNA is TGCGCCTTGTGGGAAAAGAGGGGGGAGTTGGGCAAAAAAATCAAGGTATTT.

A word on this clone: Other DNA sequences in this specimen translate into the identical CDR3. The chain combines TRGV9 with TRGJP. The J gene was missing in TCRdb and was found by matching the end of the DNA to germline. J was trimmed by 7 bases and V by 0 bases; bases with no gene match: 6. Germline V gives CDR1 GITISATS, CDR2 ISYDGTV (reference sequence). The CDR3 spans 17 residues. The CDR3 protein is CALWEVRGELGKKIKVF. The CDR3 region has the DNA TGTGCCTTGTGGGAGGTGCGGGGGGAGTTGGGCAAAAAAATCAAGGTATTT.

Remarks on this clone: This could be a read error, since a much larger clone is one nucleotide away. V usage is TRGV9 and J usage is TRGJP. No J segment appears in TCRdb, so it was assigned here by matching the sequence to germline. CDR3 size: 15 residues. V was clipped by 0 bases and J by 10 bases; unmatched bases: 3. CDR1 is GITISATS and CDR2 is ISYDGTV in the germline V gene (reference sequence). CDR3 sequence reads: CALWEVHLGKKIKVF. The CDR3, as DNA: TGTGCCTTGTGGGAGGTGCATTTGGGCAAAAAAATCAAGGTATTT.

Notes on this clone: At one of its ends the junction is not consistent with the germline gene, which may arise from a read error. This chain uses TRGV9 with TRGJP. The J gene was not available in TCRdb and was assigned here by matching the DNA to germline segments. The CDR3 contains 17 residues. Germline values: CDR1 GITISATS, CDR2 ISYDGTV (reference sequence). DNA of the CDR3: TGTGCCTCGTGGGAGGAAGAGCAAGAGTTGGGCAAAAAAATCAAGGTATTT. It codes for CASWEEEQELGKKIKVF.